Listed below are T cell receptor beta chains from one sample, sequenced in a study of T cell repertoires in cytomegalovirus infection. MiXCR, applied by TCRdb to the reads, yields one record per CDR3 protein. The table includes 310,000 or so distinct CDR3 sequences, about 25% detected once. What was sequenced was PBMCs. The receptors shown here come from a human donor in good health (CMV status not recorded). Some clones in this sample may be carry-over from other donors' samples. Each CDR3 is given without its conserved first and last residue.

CDR3 length,V gene,CDR3 protein
11,TRBV7-8,ASSLEARYGQY
16,TRBV7-2,ASSLSAGGTSSYNEQF
14,TRBV6-1,ASSEGDRGYTGELF
12,TRBV20-1,SAERGSSYNEQF
11,TRBV15,ATSRDEGYLRY
15,TRBV2,ASRASAGPYSNQPQH
11,TRBV4-3,ASSRGQGTSYT
13,TRBV28,ASSKSGTGNTEAF
14,TRBV11-2,ASSLIKGTANTEAF
12,TRBV7-9,ASSFGTGGWEQY
10,TRBV10-2,ASSGESQPQH
14,TRBV7-8,ASSSTGAAGANVLT
11,TRBV28,ASSLRGAYEQY
13,TRBV12-5,ASGTRTVSNQPQH
11,TRBV12-3/TRBV12-4,ASLRSGDYEQY
13,TRBV15,ATSRDRGRADTQY
13,TRBV4-3,ASSPGTSGYNEQF
12,TRBV7-2,ASSLLRDIETQY
12,TRBV6-1,ASSDGLAPGTQY
11,TRBV7-2,ASGLRGVTEAF